This TCR beta chain was identified in a study of blood T cell repertoires in COVID-19 (TCRdb year 2020). In the study overall: Samples from collaborators originated in the United States, Italy and Spain and spanned both the acute and convalescent phases of COVID-19. The material from the prospective study consisted of cDNA or gDNA derived from T cells, B-cell-depleted T cells, or PBMCs. Deeply sampled blood TCRbeta repertoires from subjects exposed to, actively infected with, or recovered from COVID-19 were included in the dataset. A freely available public database, intended as a resource for researchers studying the immune response to SARS-CoV-2, is where the repertoires were released. The samples were drawn from two sources: the first 160 participants of the ongoing ImmuneRACE study, and 1,254 subjects contributed by 6 global collaborators. A de-identified subject ID, COVID-19 status, age in years and sex were almost always included in the sample metadata. Where HLA class I and class II types were available, the types were taken from metadata supplied by the sample provider, not from assay-based typing.

The germline V gene yields KGHDR for CDR1 and SFDVKD for CDR2. V is cut by 5 bases and J by 2 bases, and the space between the germline ends is 17 bases. From cysteine to phenylalanine, the CDR3 is 16 amino acids long. Only the CDR3 portion is preserved as DNA: 48 bases, with reading frame beginning at the first base. General conclusions and limits of the study: Clinical and demographic metadata were provided uncurated, with the amount varying by source and participant.

The immunoSEQ Assay, a bias-controlled multiplex PCR, was used to amplify TCRbeta CDR3 regions from genomic DNA. In the authors' own workflow: The number of nucleated cells in each sample was estimated by amplification of reference gene primers within the assay. To quantify the absolute abundance of each unique TCRbeta CDR3 rearrangement, sequence reads were collapsed and filtered. For each sample, productive Simpson clonality was calculated by taking the square root of Simpson's diversity index across productive rearrangements. The immuneACCESS repertoire file appears here via TCRdb, limited to in-frame rearrangements. These files lack a portion of the clones; in checked studies, under half of the deficit traces to unresolved V genes, and the cause of the others is not known. V and J calls and clone size are those listed in that table; D and trimming were worked out from the DNA. The sample has 150,000 to 200,000 clones on record, approximately 88% of them singletons. The ten largest account for about 7% of the sample.

At one collaborating source in Seattle, patients were enrolled during active infection and were followed longitudinally through the course of disease. Collaborating institutions collected whole blood in K2EDTA tubes following their own protocols. For TCRbeta analysis, collaborators shipped samples in one of three forms: frozen whole blood, isolated PBMCs, or DNA extracted from either of those sample types. Details on this clone: The clone's antigen remains unknown. Per-nucleotide qualities are absent, and no much larger clonotype sits a single base away.

The TCR originated in a woman aged 35 to 49 with COVID-19, enrolled during active disease. This chain joins TRBV24-1 to TRBJ1-2; a confident D gene designation cannot be given. What was sequenced was peripheral blood. DNA sequence: TGTGCCACCAGTGCACTTGGGCGAGGAGGGAACTATGGCTACACCTTC. Translated, it gives CATSALGRGGNYGYTF.